The 27 T cell receptor beta chains presented below share a single source sample, sequenced in a study of tumor and adjacent non-tumor tissue in lung cancer. A modified ARM-PCR protocol with three rounds of nested PCR amplified TCRbeta. TCRdb recomputed calls from the multiplex PCR reads with MiXCR, one row per CDR3 protein. This sample carries approximately 150,000 distinct CDR3 sequences, around 67% of them seen once, and the ten largest clones take 18%. RNA was extracted from bulk tissue without any cell sorting. Sequenced input: lung tumor tissue. The receptors were sampled from a man aged 60-69 years with small cell lung cancer.

The chain joins TRBV7-9 to TRBJ2-7; D tentatively fits TRBD1 or TRBD2 (5 bases each). This CDR3 region has 15 residues. Trimming took 8 bases from V and 5 from J, leaving 22 bases between them. Germline V gene lookup returns CDR1 SEHNR and CDR2 FQNEAQ (reference sequence). The chain's CDR3 is CASGGASSPSHEQYF. Written as DNA, the CDR3 is TGTGCCAGCGGGGGAGCGAGCTCACCTTCCCACGAGCAGTACTTC. Combining the CDR3 with reference TRBV7-9 and TRBJ2-7 gives the whole variable domain DTGVSQNPRHKITKRGQNVTFRCDPISEHNRLYWYRQTLGQGPEFLTYFQNEAQLEKSRLLSDRFSAERPKGSFSTLEIQRTEQGDSAMYLCASGGASSPSHEQYFGPGTRLTVT.

As to this clonotype: A much larger clonotype is one base distant, so this may be a read error. V and J are TRBV6-5 and TRBJ2-1; D perhaps matches TRBD1 (7 bases). The germline V gene encodes CDR1 MNHEY and CDR2 SVGAGI. Trimming stripped 7 bases from V and 4 bases from J, with 20 bases between. There are 16 residues in the CDR3. The CDR3 sequence: CASNLSGGKRYNEQFF. The CDR3 DNA follows: TGTGCCAGCAATCTCTCAGGGGGGAAAAGGTACAATGAGCAGTTCTTC.

The chain employs TRBV4-1 and TRBJ1-5, with no clear D. This CDR3 is built from 14 residues. CDR1 MGHRA and CDR2 YSYEKL come from the germline V gene. Trimming took 7 bases from V and 6 from J, leaving 16 bases between them. CDR3 amino acids: CASNEGGYGQPQHF. In DNA form, the CDR3 reads TGCGCCAGCAATGAGGGAGGGTATGGTCAGCCCCAGCATTTT.

For this clonotype: Since no conserved phenylalanine or tryptophan closes the CDR3, a read error is the likely cause. The V and J genes are TRBV6-1 and TRBJ1-1, with no clear D. This CDR3 is 13 amino acids long. With 2 bases removed from V and 9 bases from J, the gap between germline ends came to 13 bases. Germline CDR1 reads MNHNS; CDR2 reads SASEGT. In nucleotides, the CDR3 is TGTGCCAGCAGTGAACCCCCGGAGAGGCAAGCTTTCTCT. Its protein is CASSEPPERQAFS.

Turning to this clonotype: A much larger clone differs by one base, so this may be a read error. The chain carries TRBV6-1 and TRBJ2-1; either TRBD1 or TRBD2 may fit D (6 bases each). V was pared by 1 base and J by 7 bases, with 26 bases between. This CDR3 is 19 amino acids long. Germline V gene data show CDR1 as MNHNS and CDR2 as SASEGT. Written as DNA, the CDR3 is TGTGCCAGCAGTGAAGTGGGGGCTGGGCGGGGTCGCACCCTAAATGAGCAGTTCTTC. Residues: CASSEVGAGRGRTLNEQFF.

This chain joins TRBV28 and TRBJ2-2; 8 bases are a match to TRBD2. The CDR3 consists of 13 residues. Germline loops: CDR1 MDHEN, CDR2 SYDVKM. CDR3 nucleotides: TGTGTCACCCGACTAGCGAGTACCGGGGAGCTGTTTTTT. This encodes CVTRLASTGELFF.

J is TRBJ2-5 and V is TRBV4-1; TRBD2 matches 9 bases. Germline assignment: CDR1 MGHRA and CDR2 YSYEKL. This CDR3 contains 18 residues. J lost 5 bases, V lost 0 bases, and 13 bases had no gene match. The CDR3, as DNA: TGCGCCAGCAGCCAAGATCTAGGCGTGCGGGAGGGAACCGAGACCCAGTACTTC. Residues: CASSQDLGVREGTETQYF.

This clonotype was observed a single time. This chain joins TRBV6-2 or TRBV6-3 and TRBJ2-7; perhaps TRBD1 as D (6 bases). Trimming pared 6 bases from V and 9 bases from J, leaving 21 bases between. This CDR3 comprises 14 residues. CDR1 is MNHEY and CDR2 is SVGEGT in the germline V gene. The CDR3 DNA reads TGTGCCAGCAGCCCGGCAGGGGAAGGCGGCGGGCAGTACGTC. Its translation is CASSPAGEGGGQYV.

The chain has TRBV6-5 and TRBJ2-3, with 8 bases aligning to TRBD2. The CDR3 contains 16 residues. Germline CDR1 and CDR2: MNHEY and SVGAGI. The trim removed 5 bases at V and 5 bases at J, leaving 12 bases unmatched. This chain's CDR3 is CASSVKSGRRVDTQYF. The CDR3 DNA reads as TGTGCCAGCAGTGTGAAGAGCGGGAGAAGGGTAGATACGCAGTATTTT.

V is TRBV5-1 and J is TRBJ2-3; 13 bases fit TRBD2. CDR1 is SGHRS and CDR2 is YFSETQ in the germline V gene. The CDR3 sequence is 16 residues long. V lost 4 bases to trimming and J lost 4 bases; unmatched junction nucleotides: 6. CDR3 region: CASSGLAGVVSDTQYF. Written as DNA, the CDR3 is TGCGCCAGCAGCGGACTAGCGGGAGTAGTTTCAGATACGCAGTATTTT.

Comments on this clonotype: One end of the junction fails to match germline, which may point to a read error. The CDR3 is CAGRVGLAGNNEQFF. The DNA of the CDR3 is TGCGCCGGCAGGGTTGGACTAGCGGGAAACAATGAGCAGTTTTTC. The chain links TRBV4-1 to TRBJ2-1; 12 nucleotides line up with TRBD2. Germline V gene data show CDR1 as MGHRA and CDR2 as YSYEKL. This CDR3 region has 15 residues.

J is TRBJ2-1 and V is TRBV4-1, with D maybe TRBD2 (5 bases). CDR3 size: 13 residues. The V and J ends lost 6 bases and 12 bases respectively, with 18 bases between them. Germline V lookup: CDR1 MGHRA, CDR2 YSYEKL. The CDR3 sequence is CASSQTTREVQFF. For the CDR3, the DNA is TGCGCCAGCAGTCAAACGACACGGGAAGTGCAGTTCTTC.

As concerns this clonotype: A much larger clone sits a single nucleotide away, making a read error possible. The CDR3 DNA follows: TGTGCCAGCAGCTTTTGGAGGACTGAAGCTTTCTTT. Translated, it gives CASSFWRTEAFF. This chain links TRBV5-4 with TRBJ1-1; D is ambiguous. Per the germline V gene, CDR1 is SGHNT and CDR2 is YYREEE (reference sequence). This CDR3 has 12 amino acids. Trimming took off 2 bases at V and 5 bases at J, with 7 bases between the two ends.

Notes on this clonotype: A read error may account for a junction end that differs from germline. The chain has TRBV6-2 or TRBV6-3 and TRBJ2-7; 8 bases align to TRBD1. The CDR3 extends over 13 amino acids. The germline V gene encodes CDR1 MNHEY and CDR2 SVGEGT. The CDR3 is CDSRQGPGREQYF. Written as DNA, the CDR3 is TGTGACAGCAGACAGGGGCCAGGGAGGGAGCAGTACTTC.

A note on this clonotype: One end of the junction is discordant with germline, which a read error may explain. V and J are TRBV9 and TRBJ2-3, with a weak D call TRBD2 (6 bases). This CDR3 has 14 residues. CDR1 SGDLS and CDR2 YYNGEE come from the germline V gene. The CDR3 loop reads CASSTGLITVTQYF. CDR3 in DNA: TGTGCCAGCAGCACGGGACTTATAACAGTTACGCAGTATTTT.

The chain has TRBV5-1 and TRBJ2-1; D gene uncertain. Trimming removed 1 base from V and 4 bases from J, with 9 bases in between. Germline V gene data show CDR1 as SGHRS and CDR2 as YFSETQ. This CDR3 has 14 amino acids. This CDR3 reads CASSLSPQYNEQFF. CDR3 DNA sequence: TGCGCCAGCAGCTTGAGCCCACAGTACAATGAGCAGTTCTTC.

Worth noting for this clonotype: This may be a read error, as it is one base from a much larger clone. The chain couples TRBV29-1 to TRBJ2-5, with 8 bases lining up with TRBD2. CDR3 size: 12 residues. Germline V gene sequence: CDR1 SQVTM, CDR2 ANQGSEA. The ends lost 7 bases at V and 2 bases at J; junction bases unmatched: 3. This chain's CDR3 is CSAPSGQETQYF. The DNA for the CDR3 is TGCAGCGCTCCTAGCGGGCAAGAGACCCAGTACTTC.

The chain is built from TRBV6-1 and TRBJ2-4; D not resolved. V was trimmed by 3 bases and J by 7 bases, leaving 10 bases between them. This CDR3 region has 13 residues. Germline CDR1 MNHNS, CDR2 SASEGT. The CDR3: CASSDNGLNIQYF. The DNA of the CDR3 is TGTGCCAGCAGTGACAATGGGCTGAACATTCAGTACTTC.

As for this clonotype: At one end, the junction sequence differs from germline, possibly due to a read error. The J gene is TRBJ2-2, the V gene TRBV11-3, with TRBD2 matching over 9 bases. Germline CDR1 reads SGHNT; CDR2 reads YENEEA. This CDR3 spans 19 amino acids. For the CDR3, the DNA is TGTGCCAGCTGCCCTGAGACTAGCGGCTTGGGGGACAACACCGGGGTGCTGTTTTTT. Protein: CASCPETSGLGDNTGVLFF.

This clonotype has at least ten counts. The chain couples TRBV4-1 to TRBJ2-4; D is ambiguous. The CDR3 has 15 residues. Germline CDR1 and CDR2: MGHRA and YSYEKL. Trimming took 1 base from V and 0 from J, leaving 7 bases between them. CDR3 sequence (DNA): TGCGCCAGCAGCCAAGTCCTTATAGCCAAAAACATTCAGTACTTC. Translation gives CASSQVLIAKNIQYF.

Worth noting for this clonotype: A clone one base away is much larger, so this may be a read error. This chain connects TRBV20-1 to TRBJ1-2, with no clear D. This CDR3 has 14 residues. Germline lookup yields CDR1 DFQATT and CDR2 SNEGSKA (reference sequence). The CDR3 region has the DNA TGCAGTGCTATGGGCGCCCAAGGGTCCTATAGCTACACCTTC. Its protein product is CSAMGAQGSYSYTF.

In the case of this clonotype: Mismatch with germline at one junction end may stem from a read error. The chain couples TRBV11-2 to TRBJ2-1, with 8 bases identical to TRBD2. CDR3 length equals 17 residues. From germline, CDR1 is SGHAT and CDR2 FQNNGV. The CDR3 region is CASSGRLTGGGYNEHFF. The CDR3 DNA reads TGTGCCAGCAGCGGCCGACTAACGGGAGGGGGGTACAATGAGCACTTCTTC.

Concerning this clonotype itself: It may be a read error: a sequence one base away is much more abundant. The chain couples TRBV12-3 or TRBV12-4 to TRBJ2-3; the D gene is possibly TRBD2 (6 bases). The CDR3 has 16 amino acids. V gave up 5 bases and J gave up 5 bases, with 20 bases separating them. This CDR3 is CASSGPWRAEGDTQYF. The DNA for the CDR3 is TGTGCCAGCAGTGGCCCATGGAGGGCTGAGGGAGATACGCAGTATTTT.

A note on this clonotype: The junction differs from germline at one of its ends, possibly a read error. The V and J genes are TRBV6-1 and TRBJ1-5; maybe TRBD1 (6 bases). CDR1 is MNHNS, CDR2 SASEGT, per germline. This CDR3 has 15 residues. In nucleotides, the CDR3 is TGTGCAAGCAGGGGCCAAGTTTCTAGCAATCAGCTCCAGCATTTT. It yields the protein CASRGQVSSNQLQHF.

A note on this clonotype: The germline gene is not matched at one end of the junction; a read error may be the cause. The chain combines TRBV6-5 with TRBJ2-3; 7 nucleotides match TRBD2. Germline V gives CDR1 MNHEY, CDR2 SVGAGI. The CDR3 is 14 residues long. CDR3 in amino acids: CVSSYGRRTDTQYF. Written as DNA, the CDR3 is TGTGTCAGCAGTTACGGGAGGAGAACAGATACGCAGTATTTT.

This clonotype was observed at least ten times. This rearrangement joins TRBV6-5 to TRBJ2-1, with D unresolved. Looked up from germline, CDR1 is MNHEY and CDR2 is SVGAGI. Trimming left V 7 bases short and J 3 bases short, with 25 bases between. This CDR3 region has 18 residues. The CDR3 coding sequence is TGTGCCAGCACGTTTCGGAGTGGTCGTCTGATCGACTACAATGAGCAGTTCTTC. Encoded protein: CASTFRSGRLIDYNEQFF.

In regard to this clonotype: A much larger clone differs by one base, so this may be a read error. This sequence joins TRBV24-1 and TRBJ2-3; TRBD2 aligns across 7 bases. CDR1 and CDR2 from the germline V gene are KGHDR and SFDVKD. The length of the CDR3 is 13 residues. The V gene end was trimmed by 11 bases and the J gene end by 4 bases; junction bases not matched to a gene: 8. Written as DNA, the CDR3 is TGTGCCAGCGCAAAAGCGGGGTCAGATACGCAGTATTTT. Its protein is CASAKAGSDTQYF.